This T cell receptor beta chain was profiled in a study of regulatory dendritic cells for organ transplantation. Study overall: Dendritic cell cultures received LPS on day 6. Points from the study as a whole: Mature dendritic cells appeared to drive more memory CD8+ clonal expansion than regulatory ones.

CFSE-labeled sorted T cells met regulatory or mature dendritic cells for more than four days. In germline, CDR1 is SGHVS, CDR2 FQNEAQ. The CDR3 runs to 15 residues. The protocol was immunoSEQ multiplex PCR, while the TCRdb copy is restricted to in-frame clones and leaves out a portion. The sample shows about 10,000 clones, 75% to 90% of them seen only once. On this clone itself: Its antigen is as yet unknown.

This rearrangement joins TRBV7-8 to TRBJ2-5; 10 positions match TRBD2. The better agreement between TRBJ2-7 and the DNA end casts doubt on the J call. The origin of this receptor is a human donor in good health. The source material was memory CD4+ T cells from blood cultured with dendritic cells. Subset described: CD45RO+ memory T cells. In DNA, the CDR3 is TGTGCCAGCAGCTTACGGACTAGCGGAGGGTACGAGCAGTACTTC. Translating gives CASSLRTSGGYEQYF.